What follows is one T cell receptor (beta chain) and its context. Its antigen remains unknown. These data originate in a study of shared clonotypes between healthy human individuals. In the study overall: Donors were a couple of women and a few men aged 18 to 49.

The naive CD8 population came from CD45RO-negative cells selected for CCR7, without terminally differentiated effector memory CD45RA+ cells. Study outcomes and limitations: Deeper or shallower sequencing was expected to change how clonotypes are shared among donors. Naive subsets generally exceeded memory subsets in estimated richness.

Libraries were prepared by immunoSEQ multiplex PCR; TCRdb keeps only in-frame clonotypes and omits some of them. The repertoire holds about 820,000 clones, around 92% seen once, with about 24% in the top ten. The TCR comes from a man under 40 in good health. The material sequenced was naive CD8+ T cells sorted from blood.

The CDR3 here is CASSLSRGSAPNEQFF. The CDR3 coding sequence is TGTGCCAGCAGTTTATCGAGGGGATCCGCTCCCAATGAGCAGTTCTTC. V and J are TRBV27 and TRBJ2-1; D possibly uses TRBD1 or TRBD2 (5 bases each). This CDR3 has 16 residues. The V end lost 0 bases, the J end lost 6 bases, and 15 bases lay between the germline ends. Per germline, CDR1 MNHEY and CDR2 SMNVEV (reference sequence).